The clone carrying this TCR beta chain was recorded a few times. The antigen is not known. This sample is part of a study of response to subunit inactivated influenza vaccine. Findings of the study overall: The authors offered the suggestion that each seasonal influenza vaccination recruits few new T cells.

TCRdb recomputed calls from the RT-PCR reads with MiXCR, one row per CDR3 protein. The sample has around 470,000 distinct CDR3 sequences, about 7.2% seen once; the top ten hold roughly 13%. This CDR3 contains 14 residues. The V segment lost 4 bases and the J segment 4 bases; nucleotides outside the gene matches: 3. Looked up from germline, CDR1 is SQVTM and CDR2 is ANQGSEA. V and J are TRBV29-1 and TRBJ2-1; 11 positions agree with TRBD1. The starting material was PBMCs from blood, obtained less than 30 months after vaccination. This receptor was obtained from a man aged 50 to 69 who received an inactivated influenza vaccine. CDR3 DNA: TGCAGCGTTGGGGGGACAGGGGGGTACAATGAGCAGTTCTTC. Protein sequence: CSVGGTGGYNEQFF.